This passage covers 5 T cell receptor beta chains from one sample sequenced in a study of early T cells in non-severe SARS-CoV-2 infection. TCRdb redid the calling of the 5' RACE reads with MiXCR, one entry per CDR3 protein. The sample shows under 70,000 distinct CDR3 sequences, around a tenth of them seen only once. Sequenced sample: whole blood. These TCRs come from an adult who was a healthcare worker with PCR-confirmed SARS-CoV-2 infection or an uninfected control (not recorded which).

Ten or more counts support this clonotype. This sequence joins TRBV18 and TRBJ2-2; D not resolved. The ends were cut back, 6 bases at V and 1 base at J, with 15 bases in the middle. The CDR3 consists of 16 residues. CDR1 is KGHSH, CDR2 LQKENI, per germline. CDR3 DNA sequence: TGTGCCAGCTCGCGGATTTCTATCGAGAACACCGGGGAGCTGTTTTTT. Amino acids: CASSRISIENTGELFF.

The sample holds many counts of this clonotype. This rearrangement joins TRBV24-1 to TRBJ2-3; 12 nucleotides match TRBD2. V lost 4 bases to trimming and J lost 3 bases; unmatched junction nucleotides: 10. Germline-derived CDR1 and CDR2 are KGHDR and SFDVKD. The CDR3 spans 18 residues. CDR3 loop: CATSDPSLAGGRTDTQYF. DNA for the CDR3: TGTGCCACCAGTGACCCGTCACTAGCGGGAGGAAGAACAGATACGCAGTATTTT.

The chain is built from TRBV11-2 and TRBJ2-2; 14 bases match TRBD2. Germline loops: CDR1 SGHAT, CDR2 FQNNGV. The CDR3 runs 16 residues. J gave up 6 bases and V 5 bases, and 5 bases lay outside the gene matches. As DNA, the CDR3 is TGTGCCAGCAGCAGGGGACTAGCGGGAGACCCCGGGGAGCTGTTTTTT. Its translation is CASSRGLAGDPGELFF. Drawing the rest from reference TRBV11-2 and TRBJ2-2, the complete variable domain is EAGVAQSPRYKIIEKRQSVAFWCNPISGHATLYWYQQILGQGPKLLIQFQNNGVVDDSQLPKDRFSAERLKGVDSTLKIQPAKLEDSAVYLCASSRGLAGDPGELFFGEGSRLTVL.

In this sample, this clonotype turned up many times. The chain is built from TRBV6-1 and TRBJ2-5; possibly TRBD2 for D (6 bases). Germline CDR1 reads MNHNS; CDR2 reads SASEGT. This CDR3 spans 14 amino acids. V lost 4 bases to trimming and J lost 4 bases, with 13 bases between them. The CDR3 coding sequence is TGTGCCAGCAGTGCGGGACTCAATAGAGAGACCCAGTACTTC. Amino acids: CASSAGLNRETQYF.

This clonotype has a count of ten or more. This CDR3 is CASSDGTDTGELFF. The CDR3 nucleotides are TGTGCCAGCAGTGACGGGACTGACACCGGGGAGCTGTTTTTT. The gene calls are TRBV6-4 and TRBJ2-2, with D perhaps matching TRBD2 (6 bases). The V gene's germline CDR1 is MRHNA and CDR2 SNTAGT. The V end lost 2 bases, the J end lost 3 bases, and 7 bases lay between the germline ends. CDR3 length: 14 amino acids.